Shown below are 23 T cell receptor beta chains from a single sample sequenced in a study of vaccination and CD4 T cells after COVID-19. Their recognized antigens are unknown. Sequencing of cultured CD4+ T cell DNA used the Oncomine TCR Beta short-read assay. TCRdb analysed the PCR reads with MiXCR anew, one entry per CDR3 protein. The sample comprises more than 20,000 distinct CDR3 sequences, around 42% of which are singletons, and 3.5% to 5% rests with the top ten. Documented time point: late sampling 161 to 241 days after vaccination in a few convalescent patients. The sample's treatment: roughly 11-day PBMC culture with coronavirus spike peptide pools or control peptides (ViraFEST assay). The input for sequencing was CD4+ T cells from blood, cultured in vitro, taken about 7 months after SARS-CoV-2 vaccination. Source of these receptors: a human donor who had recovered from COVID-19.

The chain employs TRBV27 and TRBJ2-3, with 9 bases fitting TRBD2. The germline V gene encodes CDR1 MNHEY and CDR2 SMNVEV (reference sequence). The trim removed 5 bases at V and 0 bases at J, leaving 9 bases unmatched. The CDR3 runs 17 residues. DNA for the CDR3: TGTGCCAGCAGTCCGGGACTAGCTCCCGCTAGCACAGATACGCAGTATTTT. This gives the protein CASSPGLAPASTDTQYF.

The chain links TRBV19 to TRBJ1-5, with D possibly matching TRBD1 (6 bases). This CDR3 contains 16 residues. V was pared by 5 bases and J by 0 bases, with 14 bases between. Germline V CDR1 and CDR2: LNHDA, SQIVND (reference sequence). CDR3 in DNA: TGTGCCAGTAGTCGACCCGGACAGAATAGCAATCAGCCCCAGCATTTT. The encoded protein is CASSRPGQNSNQPQHF.

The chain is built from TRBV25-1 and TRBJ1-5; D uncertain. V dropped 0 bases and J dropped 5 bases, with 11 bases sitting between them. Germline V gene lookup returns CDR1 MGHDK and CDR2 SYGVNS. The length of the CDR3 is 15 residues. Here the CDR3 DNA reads TGTGCCAGCAGTGAATATGAAGGAACGGATCAGCCCCAGCATTTT. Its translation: CASSEYEGTDQPQHF.

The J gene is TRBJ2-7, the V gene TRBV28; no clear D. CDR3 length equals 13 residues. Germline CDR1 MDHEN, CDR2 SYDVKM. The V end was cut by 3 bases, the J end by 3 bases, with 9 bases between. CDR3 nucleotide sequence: TGTGCCAGCAGTTTCCCTCAAGGCTACGAGCAGTACTTC. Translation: CASSFPQGYEQYF.

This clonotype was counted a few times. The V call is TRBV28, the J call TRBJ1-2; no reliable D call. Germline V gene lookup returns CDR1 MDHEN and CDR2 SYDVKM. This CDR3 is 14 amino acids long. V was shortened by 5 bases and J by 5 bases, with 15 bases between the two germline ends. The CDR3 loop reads CASSPVAALYGYTF. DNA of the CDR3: TGTGCCAGCAGTCCCGTGGCAGCCCTATATGGCTACACCTTC.

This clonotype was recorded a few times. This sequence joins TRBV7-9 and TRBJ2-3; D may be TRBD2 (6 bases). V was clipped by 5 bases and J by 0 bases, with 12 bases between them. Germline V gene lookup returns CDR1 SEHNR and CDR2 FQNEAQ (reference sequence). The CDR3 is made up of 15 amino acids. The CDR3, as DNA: TGTGCCAGCAGCCCTCTAGCGACTAGCACAGATACGCAGTATTTT. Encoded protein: CASSPLATSTDTQYF.

The DNA for the CDR3 is TGTGCCAGCAGCTTTCCGGATGGACCCGGGACAGGGGTTCAGCCCCAGCATTTT. Its translation is CASSFPDGPGTGVQPQHF. The rearrangement joins TRBV11-3 to TRBJ1-5, with 10 bases fitting TRBD1. This CDR3 region has 18 residues. V was clipped by 3 bases and J by 6 bases; unmatched bases: 14. The germline V gene has CDR1 SGHNT and CDR2 YENEEA.

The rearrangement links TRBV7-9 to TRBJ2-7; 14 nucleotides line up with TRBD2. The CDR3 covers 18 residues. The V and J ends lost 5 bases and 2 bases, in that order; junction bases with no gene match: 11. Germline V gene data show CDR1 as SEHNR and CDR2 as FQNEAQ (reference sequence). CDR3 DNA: TGTGCCAGCAGCATGGACAGGGGACTAGCGGGAGCAACCTACGAGCAGTACTTC. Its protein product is CASSMDRGLAGATYEQYF.

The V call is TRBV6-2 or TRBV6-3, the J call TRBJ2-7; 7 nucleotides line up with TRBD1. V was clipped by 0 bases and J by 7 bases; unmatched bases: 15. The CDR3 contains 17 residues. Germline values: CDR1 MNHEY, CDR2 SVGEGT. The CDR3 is CASSYSMRATGTIEQYF. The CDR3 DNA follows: TGTGCCAGCAGTTACTCGATGCGTGCGACAGGGACCATAGAGCAGTACTTC.

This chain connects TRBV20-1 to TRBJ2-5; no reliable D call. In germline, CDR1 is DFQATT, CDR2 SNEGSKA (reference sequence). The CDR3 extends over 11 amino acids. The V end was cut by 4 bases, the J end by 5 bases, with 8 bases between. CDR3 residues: CSATGFETQYF. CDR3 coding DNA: TGCAGTGCTACGGGTTTTGAGACCCAGTACTTC.

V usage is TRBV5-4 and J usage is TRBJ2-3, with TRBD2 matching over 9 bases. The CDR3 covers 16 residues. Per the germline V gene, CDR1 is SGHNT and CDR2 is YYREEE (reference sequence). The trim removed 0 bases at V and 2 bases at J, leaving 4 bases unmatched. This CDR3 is CASSLGGRENTDTQYF. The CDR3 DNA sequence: TGTGCCAGCAGCTTGGGCGGGAGGGAGAACACAGATACGCAGTATTTT.

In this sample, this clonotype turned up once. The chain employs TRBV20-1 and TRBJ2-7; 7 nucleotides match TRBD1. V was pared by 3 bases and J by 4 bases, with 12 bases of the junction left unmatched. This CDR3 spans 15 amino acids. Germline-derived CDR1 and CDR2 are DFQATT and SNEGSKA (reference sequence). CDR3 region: CSASGTVKSTYEQYF. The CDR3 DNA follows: TGCAGTGCTAGTGGGACAGTCAAATCTACGTACGAGCAGTACTTC.

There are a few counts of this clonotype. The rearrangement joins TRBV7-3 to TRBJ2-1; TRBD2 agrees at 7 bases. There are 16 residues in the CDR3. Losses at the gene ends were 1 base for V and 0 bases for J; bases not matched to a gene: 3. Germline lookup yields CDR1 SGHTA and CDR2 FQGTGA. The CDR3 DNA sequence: TGTGCCAGCAGCTTAATGTTAGCGGGCTCCTACAATGAGCAGTTCTTC. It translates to CASSLMLAGSYNEQFF.

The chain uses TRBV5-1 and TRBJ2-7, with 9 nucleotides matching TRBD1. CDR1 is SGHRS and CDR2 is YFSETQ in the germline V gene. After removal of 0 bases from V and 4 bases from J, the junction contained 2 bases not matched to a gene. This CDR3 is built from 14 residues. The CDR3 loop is CASSLDRGPYEQYF. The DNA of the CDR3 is TGCGCCAGCAGCTTGGACAGGGGGCCTTACGAGCAGTACTTC.

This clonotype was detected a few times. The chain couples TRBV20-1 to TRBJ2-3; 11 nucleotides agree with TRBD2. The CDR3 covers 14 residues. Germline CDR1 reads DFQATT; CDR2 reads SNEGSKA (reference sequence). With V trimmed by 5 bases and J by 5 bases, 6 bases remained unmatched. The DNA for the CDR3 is TGCAGTGCTTTACTAGCGGGAGAAGAAGATACGCAGTATTTT. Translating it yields CSALLAGEEDTQYF.

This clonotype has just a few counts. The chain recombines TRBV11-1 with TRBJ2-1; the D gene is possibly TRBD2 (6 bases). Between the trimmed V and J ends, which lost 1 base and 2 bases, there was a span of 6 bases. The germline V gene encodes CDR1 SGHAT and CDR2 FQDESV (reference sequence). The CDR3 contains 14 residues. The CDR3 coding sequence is TGTGCCAGCAGCTTAGGGACTACCTACAATGAGCAGTTCTTC. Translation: CASSLGTTYNEQFF.

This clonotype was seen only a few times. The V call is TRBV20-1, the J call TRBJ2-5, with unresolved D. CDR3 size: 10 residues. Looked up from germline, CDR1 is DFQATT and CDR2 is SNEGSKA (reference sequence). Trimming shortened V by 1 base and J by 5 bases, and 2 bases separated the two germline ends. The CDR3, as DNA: TGCAGTGCTAGAGGCGAGACCCAGTACTTC. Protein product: CSARGETQYF.

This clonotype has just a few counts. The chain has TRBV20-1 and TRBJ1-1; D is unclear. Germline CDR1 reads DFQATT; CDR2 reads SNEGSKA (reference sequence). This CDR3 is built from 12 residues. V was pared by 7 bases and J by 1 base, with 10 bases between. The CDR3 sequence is CSEGPPNTEAFF. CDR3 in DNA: TGCAGTGAGGGCCCTCCGAACACTGAAGCTTTCTTT.

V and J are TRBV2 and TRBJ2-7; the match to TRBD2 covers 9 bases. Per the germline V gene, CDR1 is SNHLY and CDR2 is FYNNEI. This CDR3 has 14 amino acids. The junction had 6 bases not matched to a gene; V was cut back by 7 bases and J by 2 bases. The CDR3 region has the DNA TGTGCCAGCATTCCGGTAGCGGGGGCCTACGAGCAGTACTTC. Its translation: CASIPVAGAYEQYF. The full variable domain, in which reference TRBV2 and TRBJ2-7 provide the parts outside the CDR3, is EPEVTQTPSHQVTQMGQEVILRCVPISNHLYFYWYRQILGQKVEFLVSFYNNEISEKSEIFDDQFSVERPDGSNFTLKIRSTKLEDSAMYFCASIPVAGAYEQYFGPGTRLTVT.

The CDR3 sequence: CASGSRTGPSYEQYF. The DNA for the CDR3 is TGTGCCAGCGGTAGTAGGACAGGGCCCTCCTACGAGCAGTACTTC. This chain uses TRBV6-1 with TRBJ2-7, with 8 positions matching TRBD1. The germline V gene encodes CDR1 MNHNS and CDR2 SASEGT. The CDR3 has 15 amino acids. After removal of 8 bases from V and 0 bases from J, the junction contained 9 bases not matched to a gene.

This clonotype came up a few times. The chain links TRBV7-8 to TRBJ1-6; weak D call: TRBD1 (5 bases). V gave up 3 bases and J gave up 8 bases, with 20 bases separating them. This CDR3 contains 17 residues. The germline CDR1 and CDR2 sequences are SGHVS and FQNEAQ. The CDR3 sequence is CASSLGRGIKGHSPLHF. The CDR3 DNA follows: TGTGCCAGCAGCTTGGGAAGGGGTATAAAAGGACATTCACCCCTCCACTTT.

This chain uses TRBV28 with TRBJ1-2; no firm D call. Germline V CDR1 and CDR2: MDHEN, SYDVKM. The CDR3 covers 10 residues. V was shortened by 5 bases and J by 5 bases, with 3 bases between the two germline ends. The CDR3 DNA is TGTGCCAGCAGTAAATATGGCTACACCTTC. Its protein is CASSKYGYTF.

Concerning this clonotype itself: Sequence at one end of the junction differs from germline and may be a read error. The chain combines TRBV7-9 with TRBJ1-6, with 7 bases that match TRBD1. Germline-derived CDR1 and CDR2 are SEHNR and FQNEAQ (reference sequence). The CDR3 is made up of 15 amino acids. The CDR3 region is CASSPLQGNNSLLHF. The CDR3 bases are TGTGCCAGCAGCCCCCTACAGGGGAATAATTCACTCCTCCACTTT.